The present T cell receptor beta chain was sequenced within a study of blood T cell repertoires in COVID-19. Study processing details: Estimated nucleated cell counts came from reference gene primer amplification. The method was immunoSEQ multiplex PCR; TCRdb's version includes in-frame clones alone and lacks a portion of them. V, J and clone size are those of that table, while D and trimming were read from the DNA. Among 200,000 to 300,000 clones listed, about nine tenths were seen once. The cohort comprised adults aged about 18 to 90 years residing in approximately 25 US areas. Each participant's cohort was designated according to participant-reported clinical history. This clonotype originated in a man in his forties who had recovered from COVID-19. Material: PBMCs or T cells enriched from blood (not recorded which).

In nucleotides, the CDR3 is TGTGCCAGCAGACTAGGACAGGGGGCGACGGATGAGCAGTTCTTC. Amino acid sequence: CASRLGQGATDEQFF. The rearrangement uses TRBV7-9 and TRBJ2-1, with 11 bases identical to TRBD1. The CDR3 runs 15 residues. V lost 6 bases and J lost 8; bases outside the gene matches: 9. Germline V gene sequence: CDR1 SEHNR, CDR2 FQNEAQ (reference sequence).